This entry lists 19 T cell receptor beta chains sequenced from one sample in a study of a mutant IDH1 vaccine in newly diagnosed glioma. The data were produced by immunoSEQ multiplex PCR, yet TCRdb's version contains in-frame clones alone and is incomplete. Of 70,000 or so clones listed, more than 75% are singletons. No antigen is known for these receptors. This sample's time point: week 35, safety follow-up. One vaccine dose held 300 ug of mutant IDH1 20-mer peptide and came with topical imiquimod. This sample comprised PBMCs, obtained from a glioma patient whose treatment included an IDH1 peptide vaccine. These receptor sequences come from a man aged 25-45 years with glioma.

The rearrangement uses TRBV5-1 and TRBJ2-2; D unresolved. V shed 1 base and J shed 4 bases, with 8 bases lying between them. This CDR3 spans 14 amino acids. The germline V gene encodes CDR1 SGHRS and CDR2 YFSETQ. CDR3 loop: CASSLLASTGELFF. CDR3 DNA: TGCGCCAGCAGCTTGCTGGCGTCCACCGGGGAGCTGTTTTTT.

The chain is built from TRBV6-5 and TRBJ1-4, with D possibly matching TRBD1 (5 bases). Germline V gene data show CDR1 as MNHEY and CDR2 as SVGAGI. The CDR3 spans 15 residues. Deletions cut 0 bases from V and 7 bases from J, with 12 bases between. CDR3 sequence reads: CASSYSGGCFEKLFF. In DNA, the CDR3 is TGTGCCAGCAGTTACTCGGGGGGTTGTTTTGAAAAACTGTTTTTT.

This chain links TRBV28 with TRBJ1-4; D uncertain. CDR1 is MDHEN, CDR2 SYDVKM, per germline. There are 13 residues in the CDR3. V gave up 7 bases and J gave up 4 bases, with 10 bases separating them. The CDR3 region has the DNA TGTGCCAGCATAGCCACGCGTAATGAAAAACTGTTTTTT. Its translation is CASIATRNEKLFF. Variable domain in full (rest from reference TRBV28 and TRBJ1-4): DVKVTQSSRYLVKRTGEKVFLECVQDMDHENMFWYRQDPGLGLRLIYFSYDVKMKEKGDIPEGYSVSREKKERFSLILESASTNQTSMYLCASIATRNEKLFFGSGTQLSVL.

The rearrangement links TRBV19 to TRBJ1-4, with D maybe TRBD1 (5 bases). The CDR3 is made up of 13 amino acids. Trimming removed 4 bases at V and 7 bases at J, with 10 bases between. Looked up from germline, CDR1 is LNHDA and CDR2 is SQIVND (reference sequence). The chain's CDR3 is CASSTDMSEKLFF. The DNA of the CDR3 is TGTGCCAGTAGTACGGACATGTCTGAAAAACTGTTTTTT.

This sequence joins TRBV5-1 and TRBJ2-2, with TRBD2 matching 8 bases. The CDR3 has 17 residues. Germline V gene lookup returns CDR1 SGHRS and CDR2 YFSETQ. V lost 4 bases and J lost 3; bases outside the gene matches: 11. The CDR3 is CASSGGGAGVHTGELFF. The CDR3 DNA reads TGCGCCAGCAGCGGTGGAGGAGCGGGAGTGCACACCGGGGAGCTGTTTTTT.

CDR3 loop: CASSLDGDLNQPQHF. The CDR3 DNA reads TGTGCCAGCAGCTTAGATGGGGACCTCAATCAGCCCCAGCATTTT. V gene TRBV7-2 combines with J gene TRBJ1-5, with a tentative D call TRBD1 (5 bases). Deletions cut 1 base from V and 3 bases from J, with 10 bases between. The CDR3 is 15 amino acids. Germline loops: CDR1 SGHTA, CDR2 FQGNSA.

The chain employs TRBV28 and TRBJ2-3; D possibly corresponds to TRBD1 (6 bases). The CDR3 totals 16 residues. Deletions cut 2 bases from V and 1 base from J, with 13 bases between. Germline assignment: CDR1 MDHEN and CDR2 SYDVKM. The DNA for the CDR3 is TGTGCCAGCAGTTTAGGATGGGGGCCTGGCACAGATACGCAGTATTTT. Translating it yields CASSLGWGPGTDTQYF.

The chain combines TRBV6-5 with TRBJ1-2; possibly TRBD1 for D (6 bases). Germline CDR1 is MNHEY and CDR2 is SVGAGI. Between the trimmed V and J ends, which lost 7 bases and 2 bases, there was a span of 17 bases. CDR3 length equals 15 residues. This CDR3 reads CASTHGQGLNYGYTF. In nucleotides, the CDR3 is TGTGCCAGCACCCACGGGCAGGGGTTAAACTATGGCTACACCTTC.

The chain employs TRBV28 and TRBJ2-7, with 9 bases fitting TRBD1. The CDR3 has 16 residues. CDR1 is MDHEN and CDR2 is SYDVKM in the germline V gene. V lost 3 bases and J lost 1; bases outside the gene matches: 7. The CDR3 nucleotides read TGTGCCAGCAGTTTCGTTTTAGGGACAGGGTCCTACGAGCAGTACTTC. Its translation is CASSFVLGTGSYEQYF.

This chain links TRBV25-1 with TRBJ2-2; D might be TRBD2 (7 bases). V gave up 5 bases and J gave up 3 bases, with 13 bases separating them. From germline, CDR1 is MGHDK and CDR2 SYGVNS. The CDR3 sequence is 15 residues long. The CDR3 loop reads CASSPGGADTGELFF. Written as DNA, the CDR3 is TGTGCCAGCAGTCCGGGGGGCGCGGACACCGGGGAGCTGTTTTTT. The full variable domain, completed using reference TRBV25-1 and TRBJ2-2, is EADIYQTPRYLVIGTGKKITLECSQTMGHDKMYWYQQDPGMELHLIHYSYGVNSTEKGDLSSESTVSRIRTEHFPLTLESARPSHTSQYLCASSPGGADTGELFFGEGSRLTVL.

This rearrangement joins TRBV6-1 to TRBJ2-3; D possibly corresponds to TRBD1 (6 bases). The CDR3 is 11 amino acids. Looked up from germline, CDR1 is MNHNS and CDR2 is SASEGT. Deletions cut 5 bases from V and 11 bases from J, with 11 bases between. The DNA of the CDR3 is TGTGCCAGCAGTTATAAACAGGGGCAGTATTTT. This gives the protein CASSYKQGQYF.

This clone was detected only a few times. V gene TRBV4-2 combines with J gene TRBJ2-3; the D call may be TRBD1 or TRBD2 (5 bases each). V lost 3 bases to trimming and J lost 6 bases, with 16 bases between them. Germline-derived CDR1 and CDR2 are LGHNA and YNFKEQ. The CDR3 contains 15 residues. DNA for the CDR3: TGTGCCAGCAGCCAGACCGGGACCTTAAAGGATACGCAGTATTTT. It codes for CASSQTGTLKDTQYF.

The V gene is TRBV28, the J gene TRBJ2-7; a weak D match, TRBD1 (6 bases). Germline V gene data show CDR1 as MDHEN and CDR2 as SYDVKM. The ends were cut back, 6 bases at V and 2 bases at J, with 14 bases in the middle. This CDR3 has 14 residues. CDR3 in amino acids: CASSWGQSAYEQYF. The CDR3 DNA is TGTGCCAGCAGCTGGGGGCAGTCCGCCTACGAGCAGTACTTC.

Only one count was recorded for this clone. The V gene is TRBV9, the J gene TRBJ1-2; TRBD1 aligns across 10 bases. This CDR3 comprises 15 residues. Germline V gives CDR1 SGDLS, CDR2 YYNGEE. V trimming: 4 bases; J trimming: 3 bases; junction bases outside the gene matches: 6. The CDR3 DNA reads as TGTGCCAGCAGCTTCAAAGGACAGGGGGACTATGGCTACACCTTC. Residues: CASSFKGQGDYGYTF.

The chain employs TRBV27 and TRBJ2-5; TRBD1 aligns across 10 bases. The ends lost 0 bases at V and 2 bases at J; junction bases unmatched: 9. In germline, CDR1 is MNHEY, CDR2 SMNVEV (reference sequence). This CDR3 comprises 18 residues. The CDR3 reads CASSLSGRTGGYQETQYF. The CDR3 DNA is TGTGCCAGCAGTTTATCGGGGCGGACAGGGGGTTATCAAGAGACCCAGTACTTC.

This chain joins TRBV5-1 and TRBJ1-1; D unclear. Trimming took 5 bases from V and 1 from J, leaving 6 bases between them. The CDR3 length is 12 residues. Germline lookup yields CDR1 SGHRS and CDR2 YFSETQ. CDR3 coding DNA: TGCGCCAGCAGTTCAGGGAACACTGAAGCTTTCTTT. This codes for CASSSGNTEAFF.

The rearrangement links TRBV28 to TRBJ2-1; D unresolved. Germline V lookup: CDR1 MDHEN, CDR2 SYDVKM. CDR3 size: 13 residues. The V end was cut by 3 bases, the J end by 6 bases, with 9 bases between. The CDR3 here is CASSFPDGNEQFF. In nucleotides, the CDR3 is TGTGCCAGCAGTTTTCCCGACGGCAATGAGCAGTTCTTC.

This rearrangement joins TRBV6-1 to TRBJ2-3, with 8 positions matching TRBD1. The junction had 4 bases not matched to a gene; V was cut back by 3 bases and J by 5 bases. Germline V gene data show CDR1 as MNHNS and CDR2 as SASEGT. The CDR3 is 14 amino acids. CDR3 in DNA: TGTGCCAGCAGTGAGGACAGGGTGGTAGATACGCAGTATTTT. The encoded protein is CASSEDRVVDTQYF.

In its sample, this clone was seen once. This chain links TRBV4-2 with TRBJ1-2; tentatively, D is TRBD1 (5 bases). CDR3 length: 16 residues. Trimming shortened V by 1 base and J by 4 bases, and 16 bases separated the two germline ends. Germline V lookup: CDR1 LGHNA, CDR2 YNFKEQ. Here the CDR3 reads CASSQGYQGLVYGYTF. DNA for the CDR3: TGTGCCAGCAGCCAAGGATACCAGGGCCTAGTCTATGGCTACACCTTC.